Shown below are 30 T cell receptor beta chains from a single sample sequenced in a study of T cell responses to AZD1222 COVID-19 vaccine. The repertoire was sequenced with immunoSEQ multiplex PCR; TCRdb's copy has only in-frame clones and lacks some. Among under 150,000 clones listed, approximately 85% were seen once. The specimen was peripheral blood, collected on day 0 of MenACWY control vaccination. The receptors were sampled from an adult in good health.

The CDR3 sequence is CASSRGTSGGVETQYF. The CDR3 DNA reads as TGTGCCAGCAGCCGCGGGACTAGCGGGGGGGTTGAGACCCAGTACTTC. The rearrangement links TRBV3-1 (or the pseudogene TRBV3-2) to TRBJ2-5; 16 bases agree with TRBD2. CDR1 is LGHDT and CDR2 is YNNKEL in the germline V gene (reference sequence). The CDR3 has 16 amino acids. The trim removed 4 bases at V and 5 bases at J, leaving 4 bases unmatched.

The V gene is TRBV5-4, the J gene TRBJ2-5; D is possibly TRBD2 (5 bases). The CDR3 contains 13 residues. The germline gives CDR1 SGHNT, CDR2 YYREEE (reference sequence). The V and J ends lost 0 bases and 5 bases respectively, with 8 bases between them. CDR3 in amino acids: CASSLAERETQYF. Here the CDR3 DNA reads TGTGCCAGCAGCTTGGCTGAGCGGGAGACCCAGTACTTC.

CDR3 nucleotide sequence: TGTGCCAGCTCACCCCAAGTAGGGGTAGAGACCCAGTACTTC. This encodes CASSPQVGVETQYF. The chain carries TRBV18 and TRBJ2-5; perhaps TRBD1 as D (5 bases). Germline V CDR1 and CDR2: KGHSH, LQKENI. Trimming shortened V by 3 bases and J by 4 bases, and 12 bases separated the two germline ends. The CDR3 sequence is 14 residues long. The full variable domain, rest sourced from reference TRBV18 and TRBJ2-5, is NAGVMQNPRHLVRRRGQEARLRCSPMKGHSHVYWYRQLPEEGLKFMVYLQKENIIDESGMPKERFSAEFPKEGPSILRIQQVVRGDSAAYFCASSPQVGVETQYFGPGTRLLVL.

The sample holds a few counts of this clone. The chain recombines TRBV10-3 with TRBJ1-1; D is perhaps TRBD1 (6 bases). Trimming left V 10 bases short and J 2 bases short, with 20 bases between. The CDR3 contains 15 residues. Germline CDR1 and CDR2: ENHRY and SYGVKD. CDR3 in amino acids: CATNTPARGNTEAFF. The CDR3 coding sequence is TGTGCCACAAACACCCCCGCCAGGGGAAACACTGAAGCTTTCTTT.

V and J are TRBV28 and TRBJ1-1; D not certain. The CDR3 extends over 11 amino acids. Germline V CDR1 and CDR2: MDHEN, SYDVKM. Trimming left V 6 bases short and J 8 bases short, with 10 bases between. The chain's CDR3 is CASRTNWEAFF. DNA for the CDR3: TGTGCCAGCAGGACGAACTGGGAAGCTTTCTTT.

The J gene is TRBJ2-1, the V gene TRBV11-3, with D hard to call. There are 17 residues in the CDR3. CDR1 and CDR2 (germline): SGHNT, YENEEA. V was clipped by 6 bases and J by 5 bases, with 23 bases between them. The CDR3 region has the DNA TGTGCCAGCAGTTCCCTCAAGGGCCGCATCAGAAACAATGAGCAGTTCTTC. It codes for CASSSLKGRIRNNEQFF.

This chain links TRBV12-3 or TRBV12-4 with TRBJ1-3; D is ambiguous. V was cut by 6 bases and J by 4 bases, with 10 bases left in between. This CDR3 is built from 13 residues. DNA of the CDR3: TGTGCCAGCAGCCCCTCGGGCGGAAACACCATATATTTT. Its translation: CASSPSGGNTIYF.

V usage is TRBV5-1 and J usage is TRBJ1-3; D unresolved. The CDR3 contains 15 residues. With 1 base removed from V and 0 bases from J, the gap between germline ends came to 8 bases. CDR1 and CDR2 (germline): SGHRS, YFSETQ. CDR3 bases: TGCGCCAGCAGCTTGAGTGGCAGCTCTGGAAACACCATATATTTT. Protein: CASSLSGSSGNTIYF.

The chain couples TRBV29-1 to TRBJ2-1; D remains unclear. This CDR3 contains 11 residues. CDR1 SQVTM and CDR2 ANQGSEA come from the germline V gene. V was pared by 5 bases and J by 3 bases, with 5 bases between. The CDR3, as DNA: TGCAGCGTTACAGACTACAATGAGCAGTTCTTC. The encoded protein is CSVTDYNEQFF.

This clone was detected a few times. The chain employs TRBV7-2 and TRBJ1-2; perhaps TRBD1 as D (6 bases). The germline V gene has CDR1 SGHTA and CDR2 FQGNSA. This CDR3 comprises 15 residues. V lost 6 bases and J 8 bases, leaving 22 bases between the germline ends. The CDR3: CASRLGGQGVQGYTF. The CDR3 DNA follows: TGTGCCAGCAGACTAGGGGGGCAGGGCGTCCAGGGCTACACCTTC.

The chain combines TRBV28 with TRBJ1-6; TRBD1 matches at 9 bases. The CDR3 loop spans 16 amino acids. V shed 5 bases, J shed 9 bases, and the junction held 11 bases outside the gene matches. Germline V gene lookup returns CDR1 MDHEN and CDR2 SYDVKM. This CDR3 is CASSPTGGGLSSPLHF. The CDR3 region has the DNA TGTGCCAGCAGTCCAACAGGGGGCGGCCTGTCTTCACCCCTCCACTTT.

This chain connects TRBV7-8 to TRBJ2-7; TRBD2 agrees at 8 bases. CDR3 length: 16 residues. Germline V CDR1 and CDR2: SGHVS, FQNEAQ. The ends lost 5 bases at V and 3 bases at J; junction bases unmatched: 12. CDR3 nucleotide sequence: TGTGCCAGCAGCCCCCGGGAGGGTGCGCTCAACTACGAGCAGTACTTC. This translates into CASSPREGALNYEQYF.

This chain uses TRBV9 with TRBJ1-1, with D possibly being TRBD1 (5 bases). The V gene's germline CDR1 is SGDLS and CDR2 YYNGEE. With 3 bases removed from V and 2 bases from J, the gap between germline ends came to 14 bases. The CDR3 sequence is 15 residues long. The CDR3 coding sequence is TGTGCCAGCAGCGCCCTCGGGGGACCCAACACTGAAGCTTTCTTT. The encoded protein is CASSALGGPNTEAFF.

J is TRBJ1-2 and V is TRBV7-2, with D unresolved. The CDR3 length is 14 residues. V gave up 7 bases and J gave up 0 bases, with 12 bases separating them. Looked up from germline, CDR1 is SGHTA and CDR2 is FQGNSA. The CDR3 DNA sequence: TGTGCCAGCACAGGAGCGGCAGCTAACTATGGCTACACCTTC. It specifies CASTGAAANYGYTF. The variable domain in full, with the rest retrieved from reference TRBV7-2 and TRBJ1-2, is GAGVSQSPSNKVTEKGKDVELRCDPISGHTALYWYRQSLGQGLEFLIYFQGNSAPDKSGLPSDRFSAERTGGSVSTLTIQRTQQEDSAVYLCASTGAAANYGYTFGSGTRLTVV.

This sequence joins TRBV6-6 and TRBJ1-3, with TRBD1 as a possible D gene (5 bases). CDR1 is MNHNY, CDR2 SVGAGI, per germline (reference sequence). The CDR3 spans 14 residues. V gave up 6 bases and J gave up 3 bases, with 12 bases separating them. This CDR3 is CASRGTTGGNTIYF. The CDR3, as DNA: TGTGCCAGCAGGGGGACCACCGGTGGAAACACCATATATTTT.

CDR3: CSVTPTSRSQNIQYF. Here the CDR3 DNA reads TGCAGCGTTACACCGACTAGCAGATCCCAAAACATTCAGTACTTC. The chain couples TRBV29-1 to TRBJ2-4; 7 bases are shared with TRBD2. J was trimmed by 5 bases and V by 5 bases; bases with no gene match: 12. Germline-derived CDR1 and CDR2 are SQVTM and ANQGSEA. The length of the CDR3 is 15 residues.

The gene calls are TRBV15 and TRBJ1-6; D perhaps matches TRBD1 (5 bases). Trimming removed 1 base from V and 6 bases from J, with 10 bases in between. CDR3 length equals 15 residues. CDR1 is LNHNV and CDR2 is YYDKDF in the germline V gene (reference sequence). CDR3 DNA: TGTGCCACCAGCAGAGGTGGGACCATTAATTCACCCCTCCACTTT. Protein: CATSRGGTINSPLHF.

This clone was detected once. The rearrangement uses TRBV20-1 and TRBJ2-2; D remains ambiguous. Germline assignment: CDR1 DFQATT and CDR2 SNEGSKA (reference sequence). This CDR3 is built from 11 residues. The ends were cut back, 3 bases at V and 6 bases at J, with 5 bases in the middle. This chain's CDR3 is CSASFAGELFF. The CDR3 nucleotides read TGCAGTGCTAGTTTCGCCGGGGAGCTGTTTTTT.

This clone is a singleton in its sample. Written as DNA, the CDR3 is TGTGCCACCAGCAGAGACACGTCTGGAAACACCATATATTTT. It yields the protein CATSRDTSGNTIYF. This chain connects TRBV15 to TRBJ1-3; no firm D call. The ends were cut back, 0 bases at V and 1 base at J, with 4 bases in the middle. The CDR3 sequence is 14 residues long. The V gene's germline CDR1 is LNHNV and CDR2 YYDKDF (reference sequence).

J is TRBJ2-2 and V is TRBV6-2 or TRBV6-3; D gene unclear. Per germline, CDR1 MNHEY and CDR2 SVGEGT. The CDR3 is 13 residues long. Trimming took 2 bases from V and 4 from J, leaving 5 bases between them. CDR3 DNA sequence: TGTGCCAGCAGTTACGAGGCCACCGGGGAGCTGTTTTTT. It is translated as CASSYEATGELFF.

The rearrangement uses TRBV12-3 or TRBV12-4 and TRBJ2-7; 9 nucleotides match TRBD1. Trimming cost V 6 bases and J 5 bases; bases outside gene matches: 5. The CDR3 has 13 amino acids. The chain's CDR3 is CASRGTGYHEQYF. In DNA form, the CDR3 reads TGTGCCAGCAGGGGGACAGGGTACCACGAGCAGTACTTC.

In nucleotides, the CDR3 is TGTGCCAGCAGCCGTGGACCTTCCGGCTATGGCTACACCTTC. This sequence encodes CASSRGPSGYGYTF. V gene TRBV6-5 combines with J gene TRBJ1-2; no clear D gene. V lost 6 bases to trimming and J lost 4 bases, with 15 bases between them. CDR1 and CDR2 from the germline V gene are MNHEY and SVGAGI. CDR3 length: 14 amino acids.

V and J are TRBV5-1 and TRBJ2-7; the D gene is possibly TRBD2 (6 bases). Deletions cut 4 bases from V and 7 bases from J, with 18 bases between. This CDR3 region has 14 residues. Germline CDR1 and CDR2: SGHRS and YFSETQ. This chain's CDR3 is CASSHRDSEGEQYF. CDR3 DNA sequence: TGCGCCAGCAGCCACCGGGACTCCGAGGGAGAGCAGTACTTC.

This clone was detected only once. The chain recombines TRBV2 with TRBJ2-3; D gene ambiguous. The CDR3 extends over 12 amino acids. Looked up from germline, CDR1 is SNHLY and CDR2 is FYNNEI. Trimming took 8 bases from V and 6 from J, leaving 12 bases between them. Here the CDR3 DNA reads TGTGCCAGCGACGTAAATAGGGATACGCAGTATTTT. This codes for CASDVNRDTQYF.

This clone was picked up one time. This chain connects TRBV7-2 to TRBJ1-2; 7 bases are shared with TRBD1. The CDR3 consists of 14 residues. Germline V gene data show CDR1 as SGHTA and CDR2 as FQGNSA. The trim removed 4 bases at V and 6 bases at J, leaving 8 bases unmatched. The CDR3 reads CASSSFGQAHGYTF. In DNA, the CDR3 is TGTGCCAGCAGCTCGTTCGGACAGGCGCATGGCTACACCTTC.

This chain links TRBV14 with TRBJ1-3; 9 positions match TRBD1. Germline V gene lookup returns CDR1 SGHDN and CDR2 FVKESK. V lost 4 bases to trimming and J lost 0 bases; unmatched junction nucleotides: 7. This CDR3 region has 17 residues. The CDR3 DNA reads as TGTGCCAGCAGCCGGTGGGACAGGGCTACCTCTGGAAACACCATATATTTT. Its protein product is CASSRWDRATSGNTIYF.

The CDR3 region is CASSFRQGGRNTIYF. CDR3 in DNA: TGTGCCAGCAGCTTCCGACAGGGGGGACGAAACACCATATATTTT. This sequence joins TRBV6-5 and TRBJ1-3, with TRBD1 identical over 9 bases. Germline CDR1 reads MNHEY; CDR2 reads SVGAGI. V gave up 6 bases and J gave up 5 bases; unmatched junction bases: 8. CDR3 size: 15 residues.

This CDR3 reads CASSDDREYEQYF. The CDR3 DNA reads as TGTGCCAGCAGTGATGACAGAGAATACGAGCAGTACTTC. V usage is TRBV2 and J usage is TRBJ2-7; D is perhaps TRBD1 (5 bases). Per germline, CDR1 SNHLY and CDR2 FYNNEI. The length of the CDR3 is 13 residues. Trimming pared 3 bases from V and 4 bases from J, leaving 10 bases between.

This chain joins TRBV4-2 and TRBJ1-2; D gene uncertain. Germline V gives CDR1 LGHNA, CDR2 YNFKEQ. V dropped 1 base and J dropped 2 bases, with 8 bases sitting between them. CDR3 length equals 14 residues. CDR3 amino acids: CASSQGWGNYGYTF. The CDR3, as DNA: TGTGCCAGCAGCCAAGGGTGGGGAAACTATGGCTACACCTTC.

This clone occurred a few times. The V gene is TRBV10-1, the J gene TRBJ1-3; no clear D. The CDR3 has 14 amino acids. CDR1 and CDR2 (germline): WNHNN, SYGVQD (reference sequence). V lost 3 bases, J lost 4 bases, and 10 bases lay in between. The CDR3 region has the DNA TGCGCCAGCAGTGAAAGCGGAGAGGGAAACACCATATATTTT. It specifies CASSESGEGNTIYF.